This T cell receptor (beta chain) was captured by sequencing in a study of blood T cell repertoires in COVID-19. About the study: There were acute and convalescent COVID-19 samples, and they came from the United States, Italy and Spain.

The CDR3 is 15 residues long. The germline V gene encodes CDR1 SGHVS and CDR2 FNYEAQ. V trimming: 1 base; J trimming: 7 bases; junction bases outside the gene matches: 8. Using immunoSEQ multiplex PCR, the repertoire was profiled, and TCRdb retains in-frame clones only, with some absent. This sample has about 120,000 clones, with roughly four fifths found just once. This TCR came from a human donor in a cohort sampled during active COVID-19. Sample: peripheral blood. The V call is TRBV7-6, the J call TRBJ1-2; 8 bases are shared with TRBD1. This CDR3 is CASSLEGQGAGGYTF. The CDR3 nucleotides are TGTGCCAGCAGCTTAGAGGGTCAGGGGGCCGGTGGCTACACCTTC. Complete variable domain (other parts from reference TRBV7-6 and TRBJ1-2): GAGVSQSPRYKVTKRGQDVALRCDPISGHVSLYWYRQALGQGPEFLTYFNYEAQQDKSGLPNDRFSAERPEGSISTLTIQRTEQRDSAMYRCASSLEGQGAGGYTFGSGTRLTVV.